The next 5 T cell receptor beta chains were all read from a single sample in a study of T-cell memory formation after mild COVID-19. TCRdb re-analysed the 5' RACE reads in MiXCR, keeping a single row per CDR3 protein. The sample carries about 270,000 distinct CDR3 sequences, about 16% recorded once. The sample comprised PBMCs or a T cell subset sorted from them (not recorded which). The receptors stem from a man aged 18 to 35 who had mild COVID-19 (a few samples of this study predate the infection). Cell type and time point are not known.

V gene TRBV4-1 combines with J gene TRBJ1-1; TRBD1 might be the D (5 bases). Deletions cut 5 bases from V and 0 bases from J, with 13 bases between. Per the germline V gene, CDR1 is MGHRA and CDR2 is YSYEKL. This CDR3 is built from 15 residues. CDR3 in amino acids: CASSTPGTLNTEAFF. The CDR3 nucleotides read TGCGCCAGCAGCACCCCCGGGACCCTGAACACTGAAGCTTTCTTT.

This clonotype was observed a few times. The CDR3 nucleotides are TGCGCCAGCAGCTTGTACAGGGTAGGGGACTACGAGCAGTACTTC. As protein: CASSLYRVGDYEQYF. The chain recombines TRBV5-1 with TRBJ2-7, with D possibly matching TRBD1 (6 bases). Trimming pared 1 base from V and 3 bases from J, leaving 14 bases between. This CDR3 contains 15 residues. Germline CDR1 reads SGHRS; CDR2 reads YFSETQ.

The CDR3 loop is CASTPVRGHYEQYV. In nucleotides, the CDR3 is TGTGCCAGCACCCCAGTCCGGGGGCACTACGAGCAGTACGTC. V usage is TRBV2 and J usage is TRBJ2-7; TRBD1 or TRBD2 may be the D gene (6 bases each). Trimming removed 7 bases from V and 3 bases from J, with 16 bases in between. Germline V CDR1 and CDR2: SNHLY, FYNNEI. This CDR3 has 14 residues.

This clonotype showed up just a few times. The CDR3 DNA sequence: TGCGCCAGCAGCCAAGATTTTCGCGTGGCGGGCGGCACAGATACGCAGTATTTT. Amino acid sequence: CASSQDFRVAGGTDTQYF. The chain is built from TRBV4-3 and TRBJ2-3, with a weak D call TRBD2 (5 bases). CDR3 length: 18 residues. The V gene lost 0 bases and the J gene lost 1 base, with 17 bases spanning the gap. Germline loops: CDR1 LGHNA, CDR2 YSLEER.

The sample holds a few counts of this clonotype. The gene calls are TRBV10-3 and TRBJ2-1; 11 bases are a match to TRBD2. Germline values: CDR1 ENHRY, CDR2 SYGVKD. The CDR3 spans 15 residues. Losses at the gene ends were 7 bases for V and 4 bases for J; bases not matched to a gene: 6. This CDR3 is CAITNPSGGYNEQFF. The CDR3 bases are TGTGCCATCACCAACCCTAGCGGGGGGTACAATGAGCAGTTCTTC.